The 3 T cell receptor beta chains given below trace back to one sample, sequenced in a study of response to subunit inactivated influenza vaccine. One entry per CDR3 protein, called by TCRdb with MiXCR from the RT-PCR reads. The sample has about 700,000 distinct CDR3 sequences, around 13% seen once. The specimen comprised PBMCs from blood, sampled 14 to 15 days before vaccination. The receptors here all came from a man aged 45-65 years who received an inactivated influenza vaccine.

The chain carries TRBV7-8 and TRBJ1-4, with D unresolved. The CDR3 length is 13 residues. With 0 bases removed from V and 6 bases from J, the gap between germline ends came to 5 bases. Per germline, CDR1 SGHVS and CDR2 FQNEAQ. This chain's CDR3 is CASSLAEYEKLFF. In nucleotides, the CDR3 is TGTGCCAGCAGCTTAGCGGAATATGAAAAACTGTTTTTT.

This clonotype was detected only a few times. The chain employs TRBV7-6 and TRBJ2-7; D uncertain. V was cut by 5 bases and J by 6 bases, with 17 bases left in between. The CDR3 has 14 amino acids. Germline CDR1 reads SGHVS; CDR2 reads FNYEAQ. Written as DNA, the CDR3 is TGTGCCAGCAGCCCGCGACCCACCCCGGGCGAGCAGTACTTC. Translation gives CASSPRPTPGEQYF.

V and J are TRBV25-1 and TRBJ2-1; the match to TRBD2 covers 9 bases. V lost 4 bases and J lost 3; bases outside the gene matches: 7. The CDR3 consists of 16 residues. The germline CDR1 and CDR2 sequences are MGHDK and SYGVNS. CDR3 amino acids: CASSGSGRGFYNEQFF. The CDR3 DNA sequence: TGTGCCAGCAGTGGTAGCGGGAGAGGGTTCTACAATGAGCAGTTCTTC.